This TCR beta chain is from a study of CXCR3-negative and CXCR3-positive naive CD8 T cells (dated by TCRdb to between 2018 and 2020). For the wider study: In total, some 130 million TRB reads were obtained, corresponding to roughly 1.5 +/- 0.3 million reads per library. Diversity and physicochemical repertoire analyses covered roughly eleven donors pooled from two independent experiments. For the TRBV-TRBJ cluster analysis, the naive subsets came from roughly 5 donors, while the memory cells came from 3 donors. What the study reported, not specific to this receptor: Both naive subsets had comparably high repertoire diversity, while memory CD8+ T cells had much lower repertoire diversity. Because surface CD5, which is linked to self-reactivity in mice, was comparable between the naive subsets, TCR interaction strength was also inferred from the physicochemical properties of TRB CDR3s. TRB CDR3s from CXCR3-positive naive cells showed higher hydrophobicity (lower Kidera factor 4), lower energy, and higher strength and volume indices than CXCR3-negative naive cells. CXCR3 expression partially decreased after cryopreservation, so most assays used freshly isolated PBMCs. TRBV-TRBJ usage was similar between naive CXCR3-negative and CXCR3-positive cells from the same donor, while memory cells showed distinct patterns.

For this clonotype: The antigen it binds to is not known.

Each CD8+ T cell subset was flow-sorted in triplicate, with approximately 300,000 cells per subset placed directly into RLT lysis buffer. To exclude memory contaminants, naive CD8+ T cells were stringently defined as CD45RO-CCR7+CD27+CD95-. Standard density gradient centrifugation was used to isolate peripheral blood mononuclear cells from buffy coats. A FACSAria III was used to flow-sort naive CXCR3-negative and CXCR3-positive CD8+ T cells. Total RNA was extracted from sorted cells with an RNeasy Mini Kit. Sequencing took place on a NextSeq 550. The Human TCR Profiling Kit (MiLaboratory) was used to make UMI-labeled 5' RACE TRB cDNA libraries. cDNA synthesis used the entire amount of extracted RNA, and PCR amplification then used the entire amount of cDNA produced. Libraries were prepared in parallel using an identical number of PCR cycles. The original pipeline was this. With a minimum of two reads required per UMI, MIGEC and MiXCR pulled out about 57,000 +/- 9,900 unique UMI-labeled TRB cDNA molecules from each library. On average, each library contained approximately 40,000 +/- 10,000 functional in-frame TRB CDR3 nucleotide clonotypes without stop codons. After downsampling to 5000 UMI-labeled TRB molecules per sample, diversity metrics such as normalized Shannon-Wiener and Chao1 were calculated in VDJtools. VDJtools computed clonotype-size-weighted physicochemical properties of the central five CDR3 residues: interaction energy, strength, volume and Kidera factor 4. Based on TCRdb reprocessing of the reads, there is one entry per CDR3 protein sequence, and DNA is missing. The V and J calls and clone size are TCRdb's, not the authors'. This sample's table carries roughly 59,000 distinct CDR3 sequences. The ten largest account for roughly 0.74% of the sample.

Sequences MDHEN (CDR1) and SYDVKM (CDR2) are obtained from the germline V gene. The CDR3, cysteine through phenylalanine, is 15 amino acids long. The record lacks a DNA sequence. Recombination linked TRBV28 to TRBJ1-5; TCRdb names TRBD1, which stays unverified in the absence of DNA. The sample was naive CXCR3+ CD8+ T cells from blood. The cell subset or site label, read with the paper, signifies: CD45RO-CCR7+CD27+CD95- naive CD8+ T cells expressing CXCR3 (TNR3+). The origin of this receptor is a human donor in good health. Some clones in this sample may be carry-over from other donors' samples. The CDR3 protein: CASSTVDRVYQPQHF. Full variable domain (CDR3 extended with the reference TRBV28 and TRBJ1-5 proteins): DVKVTQSSRYLVKRTGEKVFLECVQDMDHENMFWYRQDPGLGLRLIYFSYDVKMKEKGDIPEGYSVSREKKERFSLILESASTNQTSMYLCASSTVDRVYQPQHFGDGTRLSIL.